Below are 3 T cell receptor beta chains sequenced from a single sample in a study of blood T cell repertoires in COVID-19. Profiling relied on immunoSEQ multiplex PCR, and the TCRdb table lists in-frame clones only, not all of them. The repertoire includes roughly 190,000 clones, 87% of them detected once, and roughly 21% sits in the top ten. The specimen was peripheral blood. The receptors stem from a man aged 55 to 70 with active or convalescent COVID-19.

This clone was recorded once. The rearrangement links TRBV6-6 to TRBJ1-2; 7 bases line up with TRBD1. From germline, CDR1 is MNHNY and CDR2 SVGAGI (reference sequence). The CDR3 loop spans 16 amino acids. J gave up 0 bases and V 0 bases, and 4 bases lay outside the gene matches. CDR3 residues: CASSYSTGRANYGYTF. CDR3 nucleotides: TGTGCCAGCAGTTACTCGACAGGGCGGGCTAACTATGGCTACACCTTC.

The J gene is TRBJ2-4, the V gene TRBV21-1; TRBD2, the table's D call, was not compared with the DNA. TRBV21-1 is a pseudogene segment. The CDR3 is 20 amino acids. Here the CDR3 reads CASSSRGQHNWPLAKNIQYF. The CDR3, as DNA: TGTGCCAGCAGCTCACGCGGGCAGCACAACTGGCCTTTAGCCAAAAACATTCAGTACTTC.

V usage is TRBV11-3 and J usage is TRBJ2-7, with TRBD1 identical over 11 bases. This CDR3 is built from 15 residues. Germline V lookup: CDR1 SGHNT, CDR2 YENEEA. The junction had 3 bases not matched to a gene; V was cut back by 5 bases and J by 0 bases. CDR3 region: CASSPGQGASYEQYF. CDR3 in DNA: TGTGCCAGCAGCCCTGGACAGGGGGCCTCCTACGAGCAGTACTTC.